The 20 T cell receptor beta chains listed next were all sequenced from one sample in a study of T cells in Graves' hyperthyroidism and ophthalmopathy. The CDR3 regions of TCR beta were amplified from RNA transcripts. Initially, a first-round RT-PCR of the TCR CDR3 employed the HTBI primer set. TCRdb re-derived calls from the multiplex PCR reads in MiXCR, one entry per CDR3 protein. This sample yields 500,000 to 550,000 distinct CDR3 sequences, of which roughly 21% are seen a single time; approximately 48% belongs to the top ten. Sequencing was done on a sample of blood. All receptors come from a man aged 35 to 55 with Graves' ophthalmopathy.

This clonotype was seen at least ten times. This chain uses TRBV28 with TRBJ2-5, with D perhaps TRBD1 (5 bases). V lost 4 bases and J 5 bases, leaving 8 bases between the germline ends. CDR1 MDHEN and CDR2 SYDVKM come from the germline V gene. The CDR3 spans 12 residues. The DNA for the CDR3 is TGTGCCAGCAGTTCTAAGGGGGAGACCCAGTACTTC. Residues: CASSSKGETQYF.

In the case of this clonotype: An end of the junction differs from the germline gene, which may be a read error. This chain links TRBV11-2 with TRBJ2-1, with a weak D call TRBD2 (6 bases). This CDR3 is 11 amino acids long. Looked up from germline, CDR1 is SGHAT and CDR2 is FQNNGV. CDR3 sequence: CVSSHGTQQFF. The CDR3 DNA reads as TGTGTCAGCAGTCACGGGACTCAGCAGTTCTTC.

This clonotype was picked up a small number of times. This chain uses TRBV4-1 with TRBJ1-2; a possible D gene is TRBD1 (5 bases). The V gene lost 1 base and the J gene lost 0 bases, with 9 bases spanning the gap. This CDR3 has 15 amino acids. Germline assignment: CDR1 MGHRA and CDR2 YSYEKL. The CDR3 DNA follows: TGCGCCAGCAGCCAAGCCCGGGGGGCTAACTATGGCTACACCTTC. As protein: CASSQARGANYGYTF.

The V gene is TRBV4-2, the J gene TRBJ2-3, with unresolved D. Germline values: CDR1 LGHNA, CDR2 YNFKEQ. Trimming took off 4 bases at V and 4 bases at J, with 15 bases between the two ends. The CDR3 spans 15 residues. The chain's CDR3 is CASSRLAAGADTQYF. The DNA for the CDR3 is TGTGCCAGCAGCCGACTGGCGGCCGGAGCAGATACGCAGTATTTT.

This clonotype showed up just a few times. The chain is built from TRBV6-2 or TRBV6-3 and TRBJ2-3, with no clear D. Germline V gene data show CDR1 as MNHEY and CDR2 as SVGEGT. The germline V and J ends were trimmed by 6 bases and 0 bases, with 16 bases remaining between them. The CDR3 runs to 16 residues. As DNA, the CDR3 is TGTGCCAGCAGCTCCGGATTGTACTCTAGCACAGATACGCAGTATTTT. Protein product: CASSSGLYSSTDTQYF.

This clonotype was detected ten times or more. This chain uses TRBV7-3 with TRBJ2-3, with D perhaps TRBD2 (5 bases). Germline V CDR1 and CDR2: SGHTA, FQGTGA. The CDR3 covers 16 residues. The V gene lost 5 bases and the J gene lost 2 bases, with 17 bases spanning the gap. Here the CDR3 DNA reads TGTGCCAGCAGCCTCCTGGGCGGCGGGCCCACAGATACGCAGTATTTT. Residues: CASSLLGGGPTDTQYF. Full variable domain (outside the CDR3, taken from reference TRBV7-3 and TRBJ2-3): GAGVSQTPSNKVTEKGKYVELRCDPISGHTALYWYRQSLGQGPEFLIYFQGTGAADDSGLPNDRFFAVRPEGSVSTLKIQRTERGDSAVYLCASSLLGGGPTDTQYFGPGTRLTVL.

The chain couples TRBV5-1 to TRBJ2-5; no reliable D call. The V gene's germline CDR1 is SGHRS and CDR2 YFSETQ. With 4 bases removed from V and 5 bases from J, the gap between germline ends came to 12 bases. The CDR3 spans 13 residues. The CDR3 here is CASSRSVEETQYF. The CDR3 DNA is TGCGCCAGCAGCCGCAGCGTTGAGGAGACCCAGTACTTC.

This clonotype has ten or more counts. The chain combines TRBV12-3 or TRBV12-4 with TRBJ2-1; 9 positions match TRBD2. V lost 8 bases and J lost 3; bases outside the gene matches: 5. CDR3 length: 14 amino acids. The chain's CDR3 is CASVISGSYNEQFF. CDR3 nucleotide sequence: TGTGCCAGCGTGATTAGCGGGAGCTACAATGAGCAGTTCTTC.

This clonotype was seen a few times. This chain connects TRBV19 to TRBJ2-2; no firm D call. The CDR3 runs 12 residues. V gave up 6 bases and J gave up 4 bases, with 6 bases separating them. Germline lookup yields CDR1 LNHDA and CDR2 SQIVND (reference sequence). The CDR3 DNA is TGTGCCAGTAGGACGGCCACCGGGGAGCTGTTTTTT. This translates into CASRTATGELFF.

This clonotype was counted many times. This chain joins TRBV12-3 or TRBV12-4 and TRBJ2-2, with D perhaps TRBD1 or TRBD2 (5 bases each). The V end was cut by 3 bases, the J end by 3 bases, with 8 bases between. CDR3 length: 14 amino acids. This CDR3 reads CASSLGRDTGELFF. In DNA, the CDR3 is TGTGCCAGCAGTTTGGGGCGGGACACCGGGGAGCTGTTTTTT.

There are many counts of this clonotype. The gene calls are TRBV27 and TRBJ2-7; TRBD2 agrees at 9 bases. This CDR3 is 15 amino acids long. The trim removed 6 bases at V and 5 bases at J, leaving 11 bases unmatched. Germline CDR1 MNHEY, CDR2 SMNVEV (reference sequence). CDR3 protein: CASSPPGGRAHEQYF. In DNA, the CDR3 is TGTGCCAGCAGCCCTCCAGGCGGGAGGGCCCACGAGCAGTACTTC.

This clonotype was found a few times. The chain joins TRBV9 to TRBJ2-5; D might be TRBD1 (6 bases). The V gene lost 6 bases and the J gene lost 5 bases, with 20 bases spanning the gap. The CDR3 consists of 15 residues. The germline V gene encodes CDR1 SGDLS and CDR2 YYNGEE. CDR3 DNA sequence: TGTGCCAGCACCCTGGGGGCCCAAGGAATGGAGACCCAGTACTTC. As protein: CASTLGAQGMETQYF.

This clonotype was seen repeatedly, ten times or more. This chain connects TRBV3-1 to TRBJ2-1; TRBD2 matches 8 bases. CDR3 length: 15 amino acids. The J segment lost 4 bases and the V segment lost 0 bases, leaving 2 bases of the junction unmatched. Per the germline V gene, CDR1 is LGHDT and CDR2 is YNNKEL (reference sequence). This CDR3 is CASSQDSGDYNEQFF. CDR3 DNA sequence: TGTGCCAGCAGCCAAGATAGCGGGGATTACAATGAGCAGTTCTTC.

V gene TRBV7-6 combines with J gene TRBJ2-2, with 9 positions matching TRBD2. V dropped 6 bases and J dropped 1; count of bases not matched to a gene: 6. Germline-derived CDR1 and CDR2 are SGHVS and FNYEAQ. The CDR3 totals 16 residues. The CDR3 coding sequence is TGTGCCAGCAGTCCTCAAGCGGGGGGGAACACCGGGGAGCTGTTTTTT. Translated, it gives CASSPQAGGNTGELFF.

The V gene is TRBV5-1, the J gene TRBJ1-1; tentatively, D is TRBD1 (5 bases). Trimming stripped 0 bases from V and 4 bases from J, with 22 bases between. From germline, CDR1 is SGHRS and CDR2 YFSETQ. The CDR3 sequence is 18 residues long. CDR3 DNA: TGCGCCAGCAGCTTGGGGGGGGGTCCCGAAAGGCCGGGCACTGAAGCTTTCTTT. Translated: CASSLGGGPERPGTEAFF.

This clonotype showed up many times. The chain joins TRBV6-1 to TRBJ2-3, with 10 bases identical to TRBD1. V lost 6 bases to trimming and J lost 3 bases; unmatched junction nucleotides: 6. CDR1 MNHNS and CDR2 SASEGT come from the germline V gene. CDR3 length: 15 amino acids. The CDR3 nucleotides are TGTGCCAGCAGGATGACAGGGGGCGCGACAGATACGCAGTATTTT. Translation gives CASRMTGGATDTQYF.

This clonotype appeared many times. The genes are TRBV11-2 and TRBJ2-5; 9 nucleotides line up with TRBD2. This CDR3 has 16 residues. The ends lost 2 bases at V and 1 base at J; junction bases unmatched: 5. Germline CDR1 and CDR2: SGHAT and FQNNGV. DNA for the CDR3: TGTGCCAGCAGCTTATCGCGGGGGGGGGCCCAAGAGACCCAGTACTTC. Protein: CASSLSRGGAQETQYF.

This chain uses TRBV7-8 with TRBJ2-2; D possibly corresponds to TRBD1 (6 bases). Germline CDR1 is SGHVS and CDR2 is FQNEAQ. This CDR3 has 15 residues. Trimming removed 5 bases at V and 6 bases at J, with 16 bases between. The CDR3 here is CASSPNRVGAGELFF. The CDR3 nucleotides read TGTGCCAGCAGCCCTAACAGGGTTGGAGCCGGGGAGCTGTTTTTT.

The table lists this clonotype with many counts. The CDR3 loop reads CASSLTVLSYEQYF. CDR3 in DNA: TGTGCCAGCAGTTTAACAGTCCTCTCCTACGAGCAGTACTTC. This chain joins TRBV28 and TRBJ2-7, with unresolved D. From germline, CDR1 is MDHEN and CDR2 SYDVKM. This CDR3 is built from 14 residues. The V gene lost 2 bases and the J gene lost 0 bases, with 8 bases spanning the gap.

The chain joins TRBV9 to TRBJ2-7; 7 nucleotides align to TRBD1. The CDR3 contains 15 residues. CDR1 and CDR2 from the germline V gene are SGDLS and YYNGEE. The J segment lost 2 bases and the V segment lost 4 bases, leaving 9 bases of the junction unmatched. CDR3 region: CASSPQGRGPYEQYF. Here the CDR3 DNA reads TGTGCCAGCAGCCCCCAAGGAAGGGGGCCCTACGAGCAGTACTTC.